This TCR beta chain is drawn from a study of blood T cell repertoires in COVID-19. Study at large: T cells, B-cell-depleted T cells, or PBMCs provided the cDNA or gDNA that served as material.

Per the germline V gene, CDR1 is SNHLY and CDR2 is FYNNEI. Trimming pared 2 bases from V and 2 bases from J, leaving 10 bases between. The CDR3 contains 14 residues. TCRdb keeps only in-frame clones here, not all; method: immunoSEQ multiplex PCR. Of around 340,000 clones listed, approximately 86% are singletons. The sequencing input was peripheral blood. V gene TRBV2 combines with J gene TRBJ2-7, with a possible D match to TRBD1 (5 bases). This clonotype was obtained from a woman aged 55-70 years with COVID-19, enrolled during active disease. The CDR3 spells CASSENGAPYEQYF. In DNA, the CDR3 is TGTGCCAGCAGTGAAAATGGGGCCCCCTACGAGCAGTACTTC.